This T cell receptor beta chain was identified during a study of CD8+CD57+ T cells in acquired aplastic anemia. Looking at the study overall: Isolated CD4+ and CD8+ cells, once sorted, yielded DNA averaging around 3.3 ug.

This clonotype occurred many times. No antigen is known for it. TCR beta VDJ and CDR3 profiles were obtained from a genomic DNA template. TCRdb re-analysed the reads in MiXCR, keeping a single row per CDR3 protein. The sample has under 350,000 distinct CDR3 sequences; 56% are singletons. Germline lookup yields CDR1 MNHEY and CDR2 SMNVEV (reference sequence). Trimming took off 3 bases at V and 5 bases at J, with 10 bases between the two ends. The CDR3 has 13 amino acids. Patients picked for sequencing had shown CD8+CD57+ cell expansion detected by flow cytometry. Blood sampling was performed on the patients, and none of them had received therapy by then. General study points: The CD8+ Simpson's diversity of patients and controls was not significantly different. Patients and controls turned out to have twenty-nine CD8+ CDR3 sequences in common.

Sequencing was done on a sample of sorted CD4+, CD8+, or CD8+CD57+ T cells (not recorded which) from PBMCs. This TCR was recovered from a human donor with aplastic anemia. The chain has TRBV27 and TRBJ2-5; no clear D. CDR3 protein: CASSFSSRETQYF. The CDR3 DNA reads as TGTGCCAGCAGTTTTAGTTCGAGGGAGACCCAGTACTTC.